The 16 T cell receptor beta chains listed next were all sequenced from one sample in a study of shared clonotypes between healthy human individuals. The assay was immunoSEQ multiplex PCR, and TCRdb's table has in-frame clones only and misses some. The table records some 1,400,000 clones, roughly 97% of them present only once. Material for sequencing was naive CD4+ T cells sorted from blood. Documented subset: CD45RA+ positively selected. These receptors originate from a man in his thirties or forties in good health.

The CDR3 spells CASSNPTGRLAGGPNTGELFF. The CDR3 DNA follows: TGTGCCAGCAGCAACCCGACAGGACGACTAGCGGGAGGGCCAAACACCGGGGAGCTGTTTTTT. The gene calls are TRBV7-8 and TRBJ2-2; TRBD2 matches 14 bases. Germline-derived CDR1 and CDR2 are SGHVS and FQNEAQ. Trimming cost V 5 bases and J 2 bases; bases outside gene matches: 16. This CDR3 comprises 21 residues.

V gene TRBV27 combines with J gene TRBJ2-7; no definite D call. This CDR3 has 13 residues. The germline CDR1 and CDR2 sequences are MNHEY and SMNVEV (reference sequence). The V gene lost 4 bases and the J gene lost 3 bases, with 10 bases spanning the gap. In DNA form, the CDR3 reads TGTGCCAGCAGTTCCCAACCTAACTACGAGCAGTACTTC. It yields the protein CASSSQPNYEQYF.

This clone was seen only once. CDR3 sequence: CASSTNGPYNEQFF. The DNA for the CDR3 is TGTGCCAGCAGCACGAACGGACCCTACAATGAGCAGTTCTTC. V and J are TRBV11-2 and TRBJ2-1, with unresolved D. This CDR3 is built from 14 residues. V lost 5 bases and J lost 2, with 10 bases in between. Germline values: CDR1 SGHAT, CDR2 FQNNGV.

This clone occurred once. The genes are TRBV20-1 and TRBJ1-2; tentative D call: TRBD1 (5 bases). The CDR3 is 10 amino acids. Germline-derived CDR1 and CDR2 are DFQATT and SNEGSKA (reference sequence). Trimming took off 3 bases at V and 10 bases at J, with 9 bases between the two ends. DNA for the CDR3: TGCAGTGCTAGGGGAGGGGACTACACCTTC. It yields the protein CSARGGDYTF.

J is TRBJ1-2 and V is TRBV4-1; D remains unclear. CDR3 length equals 11 residues. V was clipped by 8 bases and J by 3 bases, with 7 bases between them. Germline assignment: CDR1 MGHRA and CDR2 YSYEKL. The CDR3 is CASGGYYGYTF. CDR3 nucleotides: TGCGCCAGCGGAGGGTACTATGGCTACACCTTC.

The chain combines TRBV10-3 with TRBJ2-3; 8 bases are a match to TRBD1. With V trimmed by 7 bases and J by 5 bases, 5 bases remained unmatched. This CDR3 is 13 amino acids long. From germline, CDR1 is ENHRY and CDR2 SYGVKD. CDR3 sequence (DNA): TGTGCCATCACGGACAGGGCCGAAGATACGCAGTATTTT. Its protein is CAITDRAEDTQYF.

The chain is built from TRBV2 and TRBJ2-5; D is perhaps TRBD1 (6 bases). Germline V lookup: CDR1 SNHLY, CDR2 FYNNEI. V was clipped by 6 bases and J by 3 bases, with 14 bases between them. There are 14 residues in the CDR3. The CDR3 coding sequence is TGTGCCAGCAGCAAAACAGGGTTGGAAGAGACCCAGTACTTC. It yields the protein CASSKTGLEETQYF.

The chain joins TRBV27 to TRBJ2-3; D ambiguous. Looked up from germline, CDR1 is MNHEY and CDR2 is SMNVEV (reference sequence). The CDR3 contains 13 residues. The V gene lost 6 bases and the J gene lost 2 bases, with 9 bases spanning the gap. CDR3 DNA sequence: TGTGCCAGCAGGGTCCGGGCCACAGATACGCAGTATTTT. Protein sequence: CASRVRATDTQYF.

The chain couples TRBV7-2 to TRBJ1-1; 10 bases agree with TRBD1. The CDR3 is 13 residues long. CDR1 is SGHTA and CDR2 is FQGNSA in the germline V gene. V dropped 1 base and J dropped 9; count of bases not matched to a gene: 2. This CDR3 reads CASSLGGQGKAFF. CDR3 DNA sequence: TGTGCCAGCAGCTTAGGGGGACAGGGGAAAGCTTTCTTT.

V and J are TRBV11-2 and TRBJ2-6; no definite D call. From germline, CDR1 is SGHAT and CDR2 FQNNGV. The CDR3 length is 15 residues. V was shortened by 2 bases and J by 0 bases, with 5 bases between the two germline ends. The CDR3 nucleotides read TGTGCCAGCAGCTTATATCTCTCTGGGGCCAACGTCCTGACTTTC. Protein sequence: CASSLYLSGANVLTF.

The J gene is TRBJ2-7, the V gene TRBV2; D ambiguous. CDR3 length: 15 amino acids. CDR1 and CDR2 (germline): SNHLY, FYNNEI. With 2 bases removed from V and 0 bases from J, the gap between germline ends came to 11 bases. CDR3 nucleotides: TGTGCCAGCAGTGAACAGCCCGCCACCTCCTACGAGCAGTACTTC. Translated: CASSEQPATSYEQYF. Variable domain in full (rest from reference TRBV2 and TRBJ2-7): EPEVTQTPSHQVTQMGQEVILRCVPISNHLYFYWYRQILGQKVEFLVSFYNNEISEKSEIFDDQFSVERPDGSNFTLKIRSTKLEDSAMYFCASSEQPATSYEQYFGPGTRLTVT.

For the CDR3, the DNA is TGTGCCAGCAGCCTTACCCCACTGAACCAAGAGACCCAGTACTTC. Translation: CASSLTPLNQETQYF. The chain has TRBV5-4 and TRBJ2-5; D uncertain. The CDR3 length is 15 residues. Trimming took 4 bases from V and 0 from J, leaving 13 bases between them. Germline V gene sequence: CDR1 SGHNT, CDR2 YYREEE (reference sequence).

CDR3 protein: CASSRRGHRSYNEQFF. The CDR3 DNA sequence: TGTGCCAGCTCCCGCAGGGGGCACCGCTCCTACAATGAGCAGTTCTTC. This rearrangement joins TRBV18 to TRBJ2-1; TRBD1 matches 8 bases. V was pared by 6 bases and J by 0 bases, with 7 bases of the junction left unmatched. Germline CDR1 reads KGHSH; CDR2 reads LQKENI. This CDR3 is 16 amino acids long.

The J gene is TRBJ2-1, the V gene TRBV7-3, with 7 nucleotides matching TRBD2. Germline-derived CDR1 and CDR2 are SGHTA and FQGTGA. Trimming removed 1 base from V and 8 bases from J; junction bases left unmatched: 8. This CDR3 region has 15 residues. The CDR3 nucleotides are TGTGCCAGCAGCTTAAACCCTGGACTAGACGATGAGCAGTTCTTC. Amino acid sequence: CASSLNPGLDDEQFF. The complete variable domain, with remaining parts taken from reference TRBV7-3 and TRBJ2-1, reads GAGVSQTPSNKVTEKGKYVELRCDPISGHTALYWYRQSLGQGPEFLIYFQGTGAADDSGLPNDRFFAVRPEGSVSTLKIQRTERGDSAVYLCASSLNPGLDDEQFFGPGTRLTVL.

The chain combines TRBV5-3 with TRBJ2-5; D gene unclear. TRBV5-3 is given ORF status, its function remaining uncertain. V lost 0 bases, J lost 5 bases, and 11 bases lay in between. The CDR3 is 14 amino acids. CDR3 sequence reads: CARSLEESFETQYF. CDR3 in DNA: TGTGCCAGAAGCTTGGAAGAGAGCTTTGAGACCCAGTACTTC.

This clone was counted a single time. This chain connects TRBV10-1 to TRBJ2-3; 14 nucleotides agree with TRBD2. The V gene's germline CDR1 is WNHNN and CDR2 SYGVQD (reference sequence). J gave up 7 bases and V 6 bases, and 6 bases lay outside the gene matches. CDR3 length equals 15 residues. CDR3 loop: CASSDGTSGRHTQYF. CDR3 DNA sequence: TGCGCCAGCAGCGACGGGACTAGCGGGAGACATACGCAGTATTTT.